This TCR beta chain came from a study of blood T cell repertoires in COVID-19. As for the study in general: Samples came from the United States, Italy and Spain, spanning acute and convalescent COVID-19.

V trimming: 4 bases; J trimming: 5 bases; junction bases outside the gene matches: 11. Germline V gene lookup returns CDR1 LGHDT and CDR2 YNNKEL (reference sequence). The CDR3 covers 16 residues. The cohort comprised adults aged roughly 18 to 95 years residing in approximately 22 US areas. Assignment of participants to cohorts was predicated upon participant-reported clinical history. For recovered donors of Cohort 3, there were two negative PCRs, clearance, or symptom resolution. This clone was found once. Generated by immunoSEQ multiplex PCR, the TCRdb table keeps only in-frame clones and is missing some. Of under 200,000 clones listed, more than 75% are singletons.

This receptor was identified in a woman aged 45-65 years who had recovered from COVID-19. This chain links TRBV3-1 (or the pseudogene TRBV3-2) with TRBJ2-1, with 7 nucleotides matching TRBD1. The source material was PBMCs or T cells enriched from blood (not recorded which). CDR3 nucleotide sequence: TGTGCCAGCAGCCGTCCCCAGGGGGACGCCGACAATGAGCAGTTCTTC. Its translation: CASSRPQGDADNEQFF.